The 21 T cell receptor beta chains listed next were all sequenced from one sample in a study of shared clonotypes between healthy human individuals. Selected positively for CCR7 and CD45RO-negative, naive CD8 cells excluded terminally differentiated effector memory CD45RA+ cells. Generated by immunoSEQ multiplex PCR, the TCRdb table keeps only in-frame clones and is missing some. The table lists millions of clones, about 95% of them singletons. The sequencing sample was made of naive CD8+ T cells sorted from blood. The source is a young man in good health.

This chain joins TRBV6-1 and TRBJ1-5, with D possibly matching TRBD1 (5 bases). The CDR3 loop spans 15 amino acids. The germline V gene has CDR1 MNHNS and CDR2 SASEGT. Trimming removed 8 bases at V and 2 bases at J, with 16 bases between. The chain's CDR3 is CASGPDGGGNQPQHF. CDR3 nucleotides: TGTGCCAGCGGACCTGATGGAGGGGGCAATCAGCCCCAGCATTTT.

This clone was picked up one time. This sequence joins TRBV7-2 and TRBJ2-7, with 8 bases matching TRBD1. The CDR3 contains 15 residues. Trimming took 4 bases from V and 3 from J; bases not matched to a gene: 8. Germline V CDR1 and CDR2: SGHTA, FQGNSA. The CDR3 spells CASSYYRGLGYEQYF. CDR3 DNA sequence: TGTGCCAGCAGCTATTACAGGGGGTTAGGCTACGAGCAGTACTTC.

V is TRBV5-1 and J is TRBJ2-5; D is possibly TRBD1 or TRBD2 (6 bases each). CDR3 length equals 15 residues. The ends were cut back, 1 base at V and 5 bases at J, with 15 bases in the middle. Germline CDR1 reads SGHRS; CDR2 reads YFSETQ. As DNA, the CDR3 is TGCGCCAGCAGCTTGAGGGGGGAGAACGCGGAGACCCAGTACTTC. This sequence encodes CASSLRGENAETQYF.

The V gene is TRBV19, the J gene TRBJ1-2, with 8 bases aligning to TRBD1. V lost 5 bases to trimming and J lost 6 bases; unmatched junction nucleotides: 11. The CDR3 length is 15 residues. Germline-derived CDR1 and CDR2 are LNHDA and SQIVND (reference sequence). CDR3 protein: CASSVGQGQGHGYTF. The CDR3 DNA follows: TGTGCCAGTAGTGTCGGACAGGGCCAAGGACATGGCTACACCTTC.

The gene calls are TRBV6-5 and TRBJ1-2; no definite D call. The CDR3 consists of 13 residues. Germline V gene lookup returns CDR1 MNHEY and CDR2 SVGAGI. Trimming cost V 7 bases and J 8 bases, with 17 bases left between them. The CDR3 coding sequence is TGTGCCAGCAAGGCTTACTCTCTTGGGGGCTACACCTTC. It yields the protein CASKAYSLGGYTF.

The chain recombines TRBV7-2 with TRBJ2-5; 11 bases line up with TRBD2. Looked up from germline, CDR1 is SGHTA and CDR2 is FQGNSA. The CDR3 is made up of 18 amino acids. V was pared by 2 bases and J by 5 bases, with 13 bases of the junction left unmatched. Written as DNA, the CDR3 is TGTGCCAGCAGCTTAAGGATGCTAGCGGGAGGACTGATGGAGACCCAGTACTTC. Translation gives CASSLRMLAGGLMETQYF.

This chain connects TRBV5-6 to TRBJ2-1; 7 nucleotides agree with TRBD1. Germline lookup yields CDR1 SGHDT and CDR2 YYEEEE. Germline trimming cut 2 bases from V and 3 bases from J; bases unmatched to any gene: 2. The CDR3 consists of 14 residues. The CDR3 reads CASSFRDSYNEQFF. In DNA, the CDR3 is TGTGCCAGCAGCTTCCGGGACAGCTACAATGAGCAGTTCTTC.

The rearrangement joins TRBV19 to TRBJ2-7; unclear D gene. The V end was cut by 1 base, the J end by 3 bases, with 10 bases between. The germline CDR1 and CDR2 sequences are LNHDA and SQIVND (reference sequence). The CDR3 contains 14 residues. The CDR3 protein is CASSIVGRDYEQYF. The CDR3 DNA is TGTGCCAGTAGTATAGTTGGAAGAGACTACGAGCAGTACTTC.

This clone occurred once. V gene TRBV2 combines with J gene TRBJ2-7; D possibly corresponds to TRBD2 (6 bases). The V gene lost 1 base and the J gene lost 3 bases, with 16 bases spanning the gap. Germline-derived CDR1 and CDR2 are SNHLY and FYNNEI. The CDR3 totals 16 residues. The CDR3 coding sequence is TGTGCCAGCAGTGAAGGTCATACTAGCAGCCTCTACGAGCAGTACTTC. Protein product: CASSEGHTSSLYEQYF.

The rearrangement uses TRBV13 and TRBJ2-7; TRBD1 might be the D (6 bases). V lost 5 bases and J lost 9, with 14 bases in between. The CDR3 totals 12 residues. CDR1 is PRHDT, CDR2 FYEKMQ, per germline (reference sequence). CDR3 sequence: CASSPQTGRQYF. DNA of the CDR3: TGTGCCAGCAGCCCCCAGACAGGTCGGCAGTACTTC.

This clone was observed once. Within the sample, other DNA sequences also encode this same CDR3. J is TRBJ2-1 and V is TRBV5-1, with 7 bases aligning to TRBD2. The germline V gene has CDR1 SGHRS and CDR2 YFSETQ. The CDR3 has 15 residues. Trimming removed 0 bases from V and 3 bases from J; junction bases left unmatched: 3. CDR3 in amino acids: CASSLAGGGYNEQFF. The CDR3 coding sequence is TGCGCCAGCAGCTTGGCCGGCGGGGGCTACAATGAGCAGTTCTTC.

CDR3 loop: CASSQGISTEAFF. The CDR3 DNA is TGCGCCAGCAGCCAAGGGATAAGTACTGAAGCTTTCTTT. The chain is built from TRBV4-1 and TRBJ1-1, with no clear D. Trimming pared 1 base from V and 5 bases from J, leaving 8 bases between. The CDR3 covers 13 residues. The germline gives CDR1 MGHRA, CDR2 YSYEKL.

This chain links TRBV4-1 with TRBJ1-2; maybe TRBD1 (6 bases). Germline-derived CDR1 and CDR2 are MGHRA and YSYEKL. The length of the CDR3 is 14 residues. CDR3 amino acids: CTPGTKIFNYGYTF. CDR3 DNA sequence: TGCACCCCCGGGACAAAGATTTTTAACTATGGCTACACCTTC.

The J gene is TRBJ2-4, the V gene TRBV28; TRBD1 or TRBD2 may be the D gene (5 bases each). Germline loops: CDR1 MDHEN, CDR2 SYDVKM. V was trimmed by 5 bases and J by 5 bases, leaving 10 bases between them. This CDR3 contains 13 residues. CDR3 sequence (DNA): TGTGCCAGCAGTCCCCGGGACCAAAACATTCAGTACTTC. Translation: CASSPRDQNIQYF.

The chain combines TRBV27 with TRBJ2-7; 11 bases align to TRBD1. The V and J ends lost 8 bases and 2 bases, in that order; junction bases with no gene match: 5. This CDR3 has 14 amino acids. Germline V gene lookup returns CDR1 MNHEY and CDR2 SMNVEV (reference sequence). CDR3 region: CASGGTGGTYEQYF. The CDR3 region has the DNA TGTGCCAGCGGGGGGACAGGGGGGACCTACGAGCAGTACTTC.

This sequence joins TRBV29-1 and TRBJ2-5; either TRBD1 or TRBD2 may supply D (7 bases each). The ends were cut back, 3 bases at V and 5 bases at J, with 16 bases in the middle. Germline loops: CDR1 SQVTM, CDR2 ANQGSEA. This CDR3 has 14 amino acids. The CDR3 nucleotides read TGCAGCGTTGACTTCGGGCAGGGGGGGGAGACCCAGTACTTC. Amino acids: CSVDFGQGGETQYF.

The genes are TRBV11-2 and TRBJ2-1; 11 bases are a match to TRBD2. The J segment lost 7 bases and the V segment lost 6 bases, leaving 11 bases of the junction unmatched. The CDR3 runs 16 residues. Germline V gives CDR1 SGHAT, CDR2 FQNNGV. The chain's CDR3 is CASREFLAGGLNEQFF. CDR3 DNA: TGTGCCAGCAGGGAATTTTTAGCGGGAGGGCTTAATGAGCAGTTCTTC.

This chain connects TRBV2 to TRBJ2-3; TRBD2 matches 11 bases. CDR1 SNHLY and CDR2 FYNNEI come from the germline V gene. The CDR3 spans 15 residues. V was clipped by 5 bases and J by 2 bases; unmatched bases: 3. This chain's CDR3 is CASSSGLADTDTQYF. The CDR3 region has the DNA TGTGCCAGCAGTTCGGGACTAGCGGACACAGATACGCAGTATTTT.

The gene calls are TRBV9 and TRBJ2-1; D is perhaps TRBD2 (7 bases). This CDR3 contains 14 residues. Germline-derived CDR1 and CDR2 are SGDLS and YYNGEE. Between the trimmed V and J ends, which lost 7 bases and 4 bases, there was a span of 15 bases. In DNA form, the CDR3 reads TGTGCCAGCCAACCGGGGGGCGGATACAATGAGCAGTTCTTC. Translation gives CASQPGGGYNEQFF.

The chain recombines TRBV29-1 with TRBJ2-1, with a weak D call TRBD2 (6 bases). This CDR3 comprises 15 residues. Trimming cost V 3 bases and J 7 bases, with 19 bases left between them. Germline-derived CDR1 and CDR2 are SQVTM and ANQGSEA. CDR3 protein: CSVEYRDSSSNEQFF. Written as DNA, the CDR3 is TGCAGCGTTGAGTACCGGGACTCCTCGTCAAATGAGCAGTTCTTC.

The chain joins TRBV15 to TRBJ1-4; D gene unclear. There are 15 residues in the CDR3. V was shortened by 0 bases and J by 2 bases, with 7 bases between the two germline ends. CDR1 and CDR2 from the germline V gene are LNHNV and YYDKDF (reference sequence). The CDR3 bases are TGTGCCACCAGCAGAGACCCCGGGACTAATGAAAAACTGTTTTTT. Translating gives CATSRDPGTNEKLFF.